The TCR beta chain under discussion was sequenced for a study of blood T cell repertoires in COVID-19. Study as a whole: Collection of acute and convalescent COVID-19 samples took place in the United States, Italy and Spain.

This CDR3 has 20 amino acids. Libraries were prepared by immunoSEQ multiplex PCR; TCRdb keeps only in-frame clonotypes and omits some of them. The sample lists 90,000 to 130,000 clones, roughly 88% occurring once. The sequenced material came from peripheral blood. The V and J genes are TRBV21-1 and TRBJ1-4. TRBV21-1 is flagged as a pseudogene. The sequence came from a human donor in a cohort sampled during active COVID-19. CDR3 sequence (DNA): TGTGCCAGCAGCAAACTAAACCTGGCGGGGTGGGAGCCAACTAATGAAAAACTGTTTTTT. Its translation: CASSKLNLAGWEPTNEKLFF.